A single sample gave rise to the 17 T cell receptor beta chains below, sequenced in a study of T cells in Graves' hyperthyroidism and ophthalmopathy. Amplification of TCR beta CDR3 regions was performed using RNA transcripts as template. HTBI primers drove first-round RT-PCR of the TCR CDR3. TCRdb reprocessed the multiplex PCR reads via MiXCR and lists one record per CDR3 protein. The sample has roughly 800,000 distinct CDR3 sequences, more than 30% seen once. Sequenced sample: blood. The receptors here all came from a man aged 18 to 30 with Graves' hyperthyroidism.

This sequence joins TRBV29-1 and TRBJ2-3, with D hard to call. V lost 6 bases to trimming and J lost 1 base, with 14 bases between them. This CDR3 is built from 14 residues. Germline V gives CDR1 SQVTM, CDR2 ANQGSEA. The CDR3 sequence is CSVPVPSGTDTQYF. DNA for the CDR3: TGCAGCGTCCCTGTCCCCTCGGGCACAGATACGCAGTATTTT.

The chain employs TRBV10-2 and TRBJ2-7, with TRBD1 matching 7 bases. The germline V gene has CDR1 WSHSY and CDR2 SAAADI. The CDR3 length is 16 residues. Losses at the gene ends were 2 bases for V and 5 bases for J; bases not matched to a gene: 12. DNA for the CDR3: TGCGCCAGCAGTGAGCCGCTAAGACAGGGTGTGGACGAGCAGTACTTC. It encodes CASSEPLRQGVDEQYF.

The V and J genes are TRBV2 and TRBJ2-7; a weak D match, TRBD1 (6 bases). Germline CDR1 SNHLY, CDR2 FYNNEI. CDR3 length equals 14 residues. V shed 6 bases and J shed 1 base, with 13 bases lying between them. CDR3 coding DNA: TGTGCCAGCAGCGCCACAGGGATTTCCTACGAGCAGTACTTC. Translating it yields CASSATGISYEQYF.

This clonotype was detected many times. The CDR3 loop is CSVEAARGVTGELFF. The DNA for the CDR3 is TGCAGCGTTGAAGCTGCCAGGGGAGTCACCGGGGAGCTGTTTTTT. This chain links TRBV29-1 with TRBJ2-2, with a tentative D call TRBD1 (6 bases). Germline lookup yields CDR1 SQVTM and CDR2 ANQGSEA. This CDR3 contains 15 residues. V was trimmed by 1 base and J by 4 bases, leaving 13 bases between them.

This clonotype has more than one count but fewer than ten. V usage is TRBV10-3 and J usage is TRBJ2-2, with D uncertain. The CDR3 totals 16 residues. V lost 5 bases and J 0 bases, leaving 13 bases between the germline ends. The germline V gene has CDR1 ENHRY and CDR2 SYGVKD. The CDR3 coding sequence is TGTGCCATCAGTCGGGCGACCCTTACGAACACCGGGGAGCTGTTTTTT. It yields the protein CAISRATLTNTGELFF.

The chain links TRBV7-2 to TRBJ2-7; TRBD2 might be the D (6 bases). With 5 bases removed from V and 0 bases from J, the gap between germline ends came to 26 bases. CDR1 and CDR2 from the germline V gene are SGHTA and FQGNSA. The CDR3 is 19 residues long. The CDR3 DNA sequence: TGTGCCAGCAGCGTACCGACCGGGACTTCTCAGATGAGCTCCTACGAGCAGTACTTC. It translates to CASSVPTGTSQMSSYEQYF. Drawing the rest from reference TRBV7-2 and TRBJ2-7, the complete variable domain is GAGVSQSPSNKVTEKGKDVELRCDPISGHTALYWYRQSLGQGLEFLIYFQGNSAPDKSGLPSDRFSAERTGGSVSTLTIQRTQQEDSAVYLCASSVPTGTSQMSSYEQYFGPGTRLTVT.

The sample holds many counts of this clonotype. The V and J genes are TRBV25-1 and TRBJ2-2; maybe TRBD1 (6 bases). Germline V gene sequence: CDR1 MGHDK, CDR2 SYGVNS. This CDR3 comprises 17 residues. V was trimmed by 1 base and J by 0 bases, leaving 12 bases between them. As DNA, the CDR3 is TGTGCCAGCAGTGAATTAGGTCAGGGGACGAACACCGGGGAGCTGTTTTTT. This codes for CASSELGQGTNTGELFF.

This clonotype came up many times. One junction end does not reproduce the germline sequence, and a read error may be involved. The V and J genes are TRBV7-7 and TRBJ2-5, with 8 positions matching TRBD2. Germline values: CDR1 SSHAT, CDR2 FNYEAQ (reference sequence). The CDR3 is made up of 15 amino acids. CDR3 protein: CASSPEVAGSETQYF. The CDR3, as DNA: TGTGCTAGCAGCCCGGAGGTAGCGGGATCGGAGACCCAGTACTTC.

The V call is TRBV15, the J call TRBJ1-5, with TRBD1 identical over 11 bases. Germline V gene lookup returns CDR1 LNHNV and CDR2 YYDKDF (reference sequence). The CDR3 runs 13 residues. Trimming took 9 bases from V and 4 from J; bases not matched to a gene: 2. The CDR3 DNA is TGTGCCACAGGGGACAGGGGGAATCAGCCCCAGCATTTT. Its protein product is CATGDRGNQPQHF.

The chain carries TRBV7-9 and TRBJ2-7; a possible D gene is TRBD2 (5 bases). The CDR3 length is 15 residues. Trimming removed 4 bases from V and 0 bases from J, with 13 bases in between. Germline CDR1 is SEHNR and CDR2 is FQNEAQ (reference sequence). Written as DNA, the CDR3 is TGTGCCAGCAGCTCCGGGGAAAGGAGCTCCTACGAGCAGTACTTC. It specifies CASSSGERSSYEQYF. Variable domain in full (rest from reference TRBV7-9 and TRBJ2-7): DTGVSQNPRHKITKRGQNVTFRCDPISEHNRLYWYRQTLGQGPEFLTYFQNEAQLEKSRLLSDRFSAERPKGSFSTLEIQRTEQGDSAMYLCASSSGERSSYEQYFGPGTRLTVT.

The chain carries TRBV20-1 and TRBJ1-1; 7 bases fit TRBD1. Trimming cost V 6 bases and J 1 base; bases outside gene matches: 8. Germline assignment: CDR1 DFQATT and CDR2 SNEGSKA (reference sequence). This CDR3 is 14 amino acids long. CDR3 sequence reads: CSAGSGTANTEAFF. The CDR3 nucleotides are TGCAGTGCCGGCTCCGGGACAGCGAACACTGAAGCTTTCTTT.

This clonotype was seen only a few times. V and J are TRBV20-1 and TRBJ2-5; 10 bases map to TRBD1. This CDR3 is 15 amino acids long. The germline V gene has CDR1 DFQATT and CDR2 SNEGSKA (reference sequence). V lost 5 bases to trimming and J lost 5 bases; unmatched junction nucleotides: 11. CDR3 coding DNA: TGCAGTGCTGCCCCAAGGACAGGGGGTTTCGAGACCCAGTACTTC. The encoded protein is CSAAPRTGGFETQYF.

This clonotype was seen repeatedly, ten times or more. V usage is TRBV29-1 and J usage is TRBJ2-7; D remains unclear. Germline V gene lookup returns CDR1 SQVTM and CDR2 ANQGSEA. The CDR3 runs to 12 residues. V was trimmed by 6 bases and J by 0 bases, leaving 9 bases between them. The chain's CDR3 is CSVVISSYEQYF. The CDR3, as DNA: TGCAGCGTCGTCATAAGCTCCTACGAGCAGTACTTC.

The V gene is TRBV19, the J gene TRBJ2-7; D is undetermined. Trimming shortened V by 5 bases and J by 2 bases, and 13 bases separated the two germline ends. Germline V lookup: CDR1 LNHDA, CDR2 SQIVND (reference sequence). The CDR3 sequence is 14 residues long. Here the CDR3 DNA reads TGTGCCAGTAGTCCTGGGGTTCAAGCCTACGAGCAGTACTTC. This sequence encodes CASSPGVQAYEQYF.

The V and J genes are TRBV29-1 and TRBJ1-5, with 9 bases matching TRBD1. V was pared by 4 bases and J by 5 bases, with 6 bases of the junction left unmatched. Germline assignment: CDR1 SQVTM and CDR2 ANQGSEA. The CDR3 loop spans 14 amino acids. CDR3 loop: CSVVGTGRDQPQHF. CDR3 bases: TGCAGCGTTGTGGGGACAGGGAGAGATCAGCCCCAGCATTTT.

The V call is TRBV2, the J call TRBJ1-4, with D maybe TRBD1 (6 bases). The CDR3 is made up of 14 amino acids. Trimming removed 5 bases at V and 4 bases at J, with 11 bases between. CDR1 and CDR2 from the germline V gene are SNHLY and FYNNEI. CDR3 nucleotide sequence: TGTGCCAGCAGTTACAGGACAGTTAATGAAAAACTGTTTTTT. Encoded protein: CASSYRTVNEKLFF.

At least ten counts were recorded for this clonotype. This chain connects TRBV29-1 to TRBJ1-2, with TRBD1 identical over 8 bases. Germline-derived CDR1 and CDR2 are SQVTM and ANQGSEA. The CDR3 is 15 residues long. V lost 6 bases and J lost 7; bases outside the gene matches: 16. Written as DNA, the CDR3 is TGCAGCGTCTCCGAGTTAATAGACAGGGGTCCTGGCTACACCTTC. This gives the protein CSVSELIDRGPGYTF.